This entry lists 6 T cell receptor beta chains sequenced from one sample in a study of shared clonotypes between healthy human individuals (dated by TCRdb to the early 2020s). Library preparation employed the immunoSEQ multiplex PCR assay. This immuneACCESS table, as held by TCRdb, lists in-frame sequences with V and J called but not all clones. Of the missing ones, under half trace to an unresolved V gene in checked studies; the others have no known cause. The sample table shows about a million clones, and roughly 80% are seen once. The ten largest clones add up to approximately 1.5% of the sample. The specimen was memory CD4+ T cells sorted from blood. The cell subset or site label, as the study defines it: CD45RA-negative fraction. These receptors came from a man between 18 and 35 years old in good health.

As for this clone: The same CDR3 also results from other DNA sequences found in this sample. This chain links TRBV6-1 with TRBJ1-5; possibly TRBD1 for D (6 bases). Germline V gives CDR1 MNHNS, CDR2 SASEGT. The length of the CDR3 is 15 residues. The V end lost 0 bases, the J end lost 4 bases, and 10 bases lay between the germline ends. CDR3 DNA: TGTGCCAGCAGTGAAGCGGGGGGCTTTAATCAGCCCCAGCATTTT. This translates into CASSEAGGFNQPQHF.

V is TRBV30 and J is TRBJ2-5; 11 nucleotides agree with TRBD1. The CDR3 spans 15 residues. Trimming cost V 0 bases and J 6 bases; bases outside gene matches: 6. From germline, CDR1 is GTSNPN and CDR2 SVGIG (reference sequence). CDR3 protein: CAWSVDGTGGKTQYF. The CDR3 region has the DNA TGTGCCTGGAGTGTAGATGGGACAGGGGGAAAGACCCAGTACTTC. Supplemented by reference TRBV30 and TRBJ2-5, the full variable domain reads SQTIHQWPATLVQPVGSPLSLECTVEGTSNPNLYWYRQAAGRGLQLLFYSVGIGQISSEVPQNLSASRPQDRQFILSSKKLLLSDSGFYLCAWSVDGTGGKTQYFGPGTRLLVL.

This clone showed up just a few times. This chain uses TRBV5-1 with TRBJ1-5; D possibly corresponds to TRBD1 (5 bases). V was cut by 0 bases and J by 0 bases, with 13 bases left in between. Germline CDR1 and CDR2: SGHRS and YFSETQ. The CDR3 runs to 17 residues. CDR3 nucleotides: TGCGCCAGCAGCTTGGTAGGGACGCAGTATAGCAATCAGCCCCAGCATTTT. Protein product: CASSLVGTQYSNQPQHF.

This rearrangement joins TRBV28 to TRBJ2-2; 7 positions agree with TRBD1. The CDR3 has 15 amino acids. V gave up 7 bases and J gave up 0 bases; unmatched junction bases: 5. Per germline, CDR1 MDHEN and CDR2 SYDVKM. As DNA, the CDR3 is TGTGCCAGCACCAGGGGGTCCGCGAACACCGGGGAGCTGTTTTTT. This sequence encodes CASTRGSANTGELFF.

This clone came up a few times. The CDR3 region has the DNA TGTGCCTGGAGTATCCTAGCGGGGGCACTCCAAGAGACCCAGTACTTC. Protein sequence: CAWSILAGALQETQYF. The V and J genes are TRBV30 and TRBJ2-5; 10 bases are a match to TRBD2. CDR3 length: 16 residues. Germline assignment: CDR1 GTSNPN and CDR2 SVGIG (reference sequence). Germline trimming cut 2 bases from V and 1 base from J; bases unmatched to any gene: 7.

Many counts were recorded for this clone. This sample also contains other DNA sequences that code for the same CDR3. The chain employs TRBV11-3 and TRBJ1-3; a weak D match, TRBD1 (5 bases). In germline, CDR1 is SGHNT, CDR2 YENEEA. V lost 2 bases and J 7 bases, leaving 12 bases between the germline ends. The CDR3 length is 14 residues. The CDR3 reads CASSLRGGRNTIYF. CDR3 nucleotide sequence: TGTGCCAGCAGCTTACGCGGGGGTAGGAACACCATATATTTT.